The text below deals with one TCR beta chain. Antigen: not known. These data are taken from a study of T-cell memory formation after mild COVID-19. Study-wide points: The appearance of some responding clones in pre-infection memory suggested that cross-reactive memory joined. Mainly CM and EM harbored the contracting CD4+ clones; mainly EMRA harbored the CD8+ ones. Whereas later expanders leaned CD4+, clones contracting day 15 to 85 showed a balanced CD4/CD8 makeup.

TCRdb used MiXCR to reprocess the 5' RACE reads, holding one entry per CDR3 protein. The data hold under 150,000 distinct CDR3 sequences, with 20% to 25% observed a single time. Sequencing input: PBMCs or a T cell subset sorted from them (not recorded which). The clonotype was recovered from a man aged 18 to 30 who had mild COVID-19 (a few samples of this study predate the infection). Cell type and time point are not known.

The CDR3 sequence: CASSLAGGRDTIYF. DNA for the CDR3: TGCGCCAGCAGCTTGGCCGGCGGTCGGGACACCATATATTTT. The chain is built from TRBV5-1 and TRBJ1-3; no firm D call. The V and J ends lost 0 bases and 8 bases respectively, with 12 bases between them. The CDR3 sequence is 14 residues long. Germline loops: CDR1 SGHRS, CDR2 YFSETQ.